The rows below give T cell receptor beta chains drawn from one sample of a study of type 1 and type 2 diabetes patients. From the multiplex PCR reads, TCRdb called clonotypes with MiXCR, one entry per CDR3 protein. The table lists more than 250,000 distinct CDR3 sequences, roughly 48% of them singletons. The sample consisted of peripheral blood mononuclear cells (PBMCs). The receptor set was obtained from a man aged 18-30 years with type 2 diabetes. The CDR3 runs from the conserved cysteine through the conserved F or W. A D gene is named only where the DNA matches it firmly. Not every row has a clone size; where given, it reads once, few, many or a size class.

J	size	D	V	CDR3	DNA
TRBJ2-7	.	TRBD2	TRBV2	CASSESGLGSSYEQYF	TGTGCCAGCAGTGAATCCGGACTAGGTAGCTCCTACGAGCAGTACTTC
TRBJ2-3	few	TRBD2	TRBV9	CASSVSGTGTDTQYF	TGTGCCAGCAGCGTTAGCGGGACGGGCACAGATACGCAGTATTTT
TRBJ2-1	few	TRBD2	TRBV30	CAWSNPGGRIRSYNEQFF	TGTGCCTGGAGTAACCCGGGGGGGCGAATCCGCTCCTACAATGAGCAGTTCTTC
TRBJ2-7	.	.	TRBV6-1	CASSATSSSYEQYF	TGTGCCAGCAGCGCGACATCGAGCTCCTACGAGCAGTACTTC
TRBJ1-2	.	TRBD1	TRBV13	CASSQSQQGWGYGYTF	TGTGCCAGCAGCCAAAGTCAACAGGGGTGGGGCTATGGCTACACCTTC
TRBJ2-7	.	.	TRBV20-1	CSAVGMVESYEQYF	TGCAGTGCCGTGGGCATGGTCGAGTCCTACGAGCAGTACTTC
TRBJ1-6	many	.	TRBV19	CASSIGGSGGSPLHF	TGTGCCAGTAGTATCGGCGGATCGGGGGGTTCACCCCTCCACTTT
TRBJ2-3	.	TRBD2	TRBV29-1	CSAGGGLTDTQYF	TGCAGCGCCGGGGGGGGTCTCACAGATACGCAGTATTTT
TRBJ2-7	few	.	TRBV19	CASSFDGSGLYEQYF	TGTGCCAGTAGTTTCGACGGGAGCGGGCTCTACGAGCAGTACTTC
TRBJ2-3	.	.	TRBV29-1	CSVPVAGTDTQYF	TGCAGCGTTCCGGTTGCGGGCACAGATACGCAGTATTTT
TRBJ1-2	few	TRBD1	TRBV6-6	CASSRQGDYGYTF	TGTGCCAGCAGTCGACAGGGGGACTATGGCTACACCTTC
TRBJ2-5	few	TRBD1	TRBV29-1	CSVEWGTALETQYF	TGCAGCGTTGAATGGGGGACAGCCTTGGAGACCCAGTACTTC
TRBJ1-1	.	.	TRBV10-1	CASSPREFGSNTEALF	TGCGCCAGCAGCCCCAGGGAATTCGGTTCGAACACTGAAGCTCTCTTT
TRBJ2-5	.	.	TRBV7-8	CASSFSPQETQYF	TGTGCCAGCAGCTTCTCACCTCAAGAGACCCAGTACTTC
TRBJ2-1	.	TRBD1	TRBV2	CAGDRDWDEQFF	TGTGCCGGGGACAGGGATTGGGATGAGCAGTTCTTC
TRBJ2-7	.	TRBD2	TRBV10-3	CAISAGLADLGYEQYF	TGTGCCATCAGTGCGGGACTAGCGGATCTGGGCTACGAGCAGTACTTC
TRBJ2-7	.	.	TRBV6-1	CASSEGGQGPYEQYF	TGTGCCAGCAGTGAAGGGGGGCAGGGCCCCTACGAGCAGTACTTC
TRBJ1-2	.	.	TRBV6-1	CASSEAGEGYGYTF	TGTGCCAGCAGTGAAGCAGGGGAGGGCTATGGCTACACCTTC
TRBJ2-7	.	.	TRBV28	CASSQTPLEQYF	TGTGCCAGCAGCCAGACCCCCCTCGAGCAGTACTTC
TRBJ1-1	many	.	TRBV19	CASSYGQPLNTEAFF	TGTGCCAGTAGTTACGGACAGCCGCTGAACACTGAAGCTTTCTTT
TRBJ2-3	.	TRBD2	TRBV19	CASSIRAMTSGRWKDTQYF	TGTGCCAGTAGTATCCGCGCCATGACTAGCGGGAGGTGGAAAGATACGCAGTATTTT
TRBJ1-1	few	.	TRBV10-2	CASSEGSLNTEAFF	TGCGCCAGCAGTGAGGGCAGTTTGAACACTGAAGCTTTCTTT
TRBJ2-1	.	TRBD1	TRBV19	CASSRDRVHNEQFF	TGTGCCAGTAGTAGGGACAGGGTCCACAATGAGCAGTTCTTC
TRBJ1-1	few	.	TRBV6-6	CASPAGGGTEAFF	TGTGCCAGCCCTGCCGGGGGGGGCACTGAAGCTTTCTTT